These 10 T cell receptor beta chains originate from one sample sequenced in a study of T-cell memory formation after mild COVID-19. Each CDR3 protein gets one entry after TCRdb re-called the 5' RACE reads with MiXCR. Seen here are about 110,000 distinct CDR3 sequences, 13% to 15% observed once, and the top ten hold about 39%. Sequencing used PBMCs or a T cell subset sorted from them (not recorded which). The receptor source for this set is a man younger than 35 who had mild COVID-19 (a few samples of this study predate the infection). Cell type and time point are not known.

This clonotype was found many times. The rearrangement joins TRBV29-1 to TRBJ2-7; 8 nucleotides match TRBD1. This CDR3 is 13 amino acids long. Germline V lookup: CDR1 SQVTM, CDR2 ANQGSEA. J lost 0 bases, V lost 7 bases, and 5 bases had no gene match. The CDR3 DNA reads TGCAGCGCTGGGACAGGCACCTCCTACGAGCAGTACTTC. The encoded protein is CSAGTGTSYEQYF.

This clonotype was counted only a few times. The V call is TRBV12-3 or TRBV12-4, the J call TRBJ2-1; no clear D gene. The V end lost 6 bases, the J end lost 5 bases, and 11 bases lay between the germline ends. The CDR3 is 13 residues long. CDR3 nucleotide sequence: TGTGCCAGCAGCCCCACAGATAACAATGAGCAGTTCTTC. It translates to CASSPTDNNEQFF.

This clonotype was seen only a few times. The J gene is TRBJ1-2, the V gene TRBV4-1; D remains ambiguous. The CDR3 has 14 residues. From germline, CDR1 is MGHRA and CDR2 YSYEKL. Trimming stripped 4 bases from V and 1 base from J, with 10 bases between. The CDR3 region has the DNA TGCGCCAGCAGCCCGACGCGAGTTAACTATGGCTACACCTTC. This codes for CASSPTRVNYGYTF.

The rearrangement joins TRBV28 to TRBJ2-7, with TRBD1 identical over 10 bases. Per the germline V gene, CDR1 is MDHEN and CDR2 is SYDVKM. V shed 6 bases and J 2 bases; nucleotides not matched to a gene: 7. CDR3 length: 15 residues. DNA of the CDR3: TGTGCCAGCAGAAGGGGACAGGGGCATGCCTACGAGCAGTACGTC. This sequence encodes CASRRGQGHAYEQYV.

This clonotype was detected only a few times. V gene TRBV5-1 combines with J gene TRBJ2-1, with D hard to call. This CDR3 region has 16 residues. Trimming shortened V by 0 bases and J by 4 bases, and 14 bases separated the two germline ends. Germline V gene sequence: CDR1 SGHRS, CDR2 YFSETQ. The CDR3 reads CASSLEFVTPYNEQFF. The CDR3 DNA is TGCGCCAGCAGCTTGGAATTTGTGACACCTTACAATGAGCAGTTCTTC.

In this sample, this clonotype turned up a few times. This sequence joins TRBV20-1 and TRBJ1-2; D uncertain. The CDR3 extends over 11 amino acids. With 5 bases removed from V and 6 bases from J, the gap between germline ends came to 10 bases. CDR1 and CDR2 (germline): DFQATT, SNEGSKA (reference sequence). The CDR3, as DNA: TGCAGTGCTCTTGGCAGCCATGGCTACACCTTC. Translating it yields CSALGSHGYTF.

The chain couples TRBV20-1 to TRBJ2-1; 10 bases map to TRBD1. J gave up 9 bases and V 8 bases, and 10 bases lay outside the gene matches. The CDR3 sequence is 13 residues long. Germline assignment: CDR1 DFQATT and CDR2 SNEGSKA (reference sequence). The CDR3 is CSPRGTGAGEQFF. DNA for the CDR3: TGCAGTCCGAGGGGGACAGGGGCGGGTGAGCAGTTCTTC.

The rearrangement joins TRBV4-1 to TRBJ1-2; 7 bases line up with TRBD1. There are 15 residues in the CDR3. Germline V lookup: CDR1 MGHRA, CDR2 YSYEKL. V lost 0 bases and J lost 4; bases outside the gene matches: 5. The CDR3 DNA follows: TGCGCCAGCAGCCAAGATAGAGGGGGCATCTATGGCTACACCTTC. Translation gives CASSQDRGGIYGYTF.

This chain connects TRBV7-3 to TRBJ2-1; D not resolved. The CDR3 contains 12 residues. Trimming left V 3 bases short and J 6 bases short, with 6 bases between. The germline CDR1 and CDR2 sequences are SGHTA and FQGTGA. The CDR3, as DNA: TGTGCCAGCAGCTTGAGAGCCAATGAGCAGTTCTTC. Protein: CASSLRANEQFF.

This clonotype turned up a few times. This chain links TRBV7-9 with TRBJ1-2, with a weak D call TRBD1 (6 bases). This CDR3 spans 15 amino acids. The germline CDR1 and CDR2 sequences are SEHNR and FQNEAQ (reference sequence). Trimming shortened V by 3 bases and J by 2 bases, and 13 bases separated the two germline ends. CDR3 DNA sequence: TGTGCCAGCAGCTTTGAGGGTCAGGGGAACTATGGCTACACCTTC. Translation gives CASSFEGQGNYGYTF.